This T cell receptor beta chain was documented in a study of blood T cell repertoires in COVID-19 (TCRdb year 2020). Study-level background: Collaborator samples came from the United States, Italy and Spain and covered acute and convalescent phases of COVID-19. HLA class I and class II types, where available, came from metadata supplied by the sample provider rather than from assay-based typing. The samples were drawn from two sources: the first 160 participants of the ongoing ImmuneRACE study, and 1,254 subjects contributed by 6 global collaborators. The material from the prospective study consisted of cDNA or gDNA derived from T cells, B-cell-depleted T cells, or PBMCs. The repertoires were released in a freely available public database intended as a resource for research on the immune response to SARS-CoV-2. Deeply sampled blood TCRbeta repertoires from subjects exposed to, actively infected with, or recovered from COVID-19 were included in the dataset. Nearly every sample came with metadata listing a de-identified subject ID, COVID-19 status, age in years and sex. Study-level results and caveats: How much clinical and demographic metadata was included differed by source and by participant, and the metadata was provided uncurated.

About this clone: It has no known antigen specificity. No base-level quality is on record; no much larger clone is a single base apart.

TCRbeta CDR3 regions were amplified from genomic DNA using the immunoSEQ Assay, a bias-controlled multiplex PCR. From the authors' description of their analysis: The number of nucleated cells in each sample was estimated from the amplification of reference gene primers within the assay. To quantify the absolute abundance of each unique TCRbeta CDR3 rearrangement, sequence reads were collapsed and filtered. For each sample, productive Simpson clonality was calculated as the square root of Simpson's diversity index across productive rearrangements. Sourced from immuneACCESS, this table was stored by TCRdb with only in-frame sequences that have V and J called. A share of the clones is absent; for the studies checked, an unresolved V gene accounts for under half, and the remainder has no known explanation. The D gene and trimming were derived from the DNA, and the V and J assignments and clone size from that table. Present in this sample are some 290,000 clones, 85% to 90% of which were seen just once. The top ten hold 2.5% to 3% of the sample.

The CDR3 goes from the cysteine to the phenylalanine over 20 residues. The sequence is cut down to CDR3 DNA, 60 bases in frame from base 1. Looking up the germline V gene yields CDR1 MGHRA and CDR2 YSYEKL. V drops 0 bases and J drops 3 bases, leaving 23 bases in between. At one collaborating source in Seattle, patients were enrolled during active infection and were followed longitudinally through the course of disease. Whole blood was collected in K2EDTA tubes by collaborating institutions according to the institutions' own protocols. Collaborator samples were shipped for TCRbeta analysis as frozen whole blood, isolated PBMCs, or DNA extracted from either sample type.

The sequenced material came from peripheral blood. Rearrangement joined TRBV4-1 to TRBJ1-4; the D gene is perhaps TRBD1, from 5 matching bases. This receptor was obtained from a woman aged 25 to 39 with COVID-19, enrolled during active disease. CDR3 loop: CASSQDPQAARQTPNEKLFF. DNA sequence: TGCGCCAGCAGCCAAGATCCCCAAGCCGCCCGACAGACTCCTAATGAAAAACTGTTTTTT.